This is a list of T cell receptor beta chains from one sample in a study of cytomegalovirus exposure and HLA in healthy donors. Repertoires were generated with immunoSEQ multiplex PCR, while TCRdb's copy carries only in-frame clones and drops some. Here the sample spans 95,000 to 150,000 clones, roughly 76% being singletons. Sequencing was done on a sample of PBMCs. The receptor set was obtained from a woman between 55 and 75 years old in good health and CMV-seropositive. Both conserved end residues are part of each CDR3. The order of the fields is V gene, J gene, D gene, clone size, CDR3 protein, CDR3 DNA. The D gene is left open where the match is weak. The size entry is marked missing in some rows and otherwise reads once, few, many or a size class.

V: TRBV27
J: TRBJ1-5
D: NA
size: few
CDR3: CASSLWQGGNQPQHF
DNA: TGTGCCAGCAGTTTGTGGCAGGGTGGCAATCAGCCCCAGCATTTT

V: TRBV15
J: TRBJ1-5
D: NA
size: NA
CDR3: CATSRDTGGQPQHF
DNA: TGTGCCACCAGCAGGGACACAGGTGGACAGCCCCAGCATTTT

V: TRBV15
J: TRBJ2-1
D: NA
size: NA
CDR3: CATTLKGVGEQFF
DNA: TGTGCCACCACCCTTAAGGGGGTAGGTGAGCAGTTCTTC

V: TRBV9
J: TRBJ1-3
D: NA
size: NA
CDR3: CASSVSGSGNTIYF
DNA: TGTGCCAGCAGCGTATCGGGTTCCGGAAACACCATATATTTT

V: TRBV6-5
J: TRBJ1-4
D: NA
size: NA
CDR3: CASRQGWGTEKLFF
DNA: TGTGCCAGCAGGCAGGGGTGGGGAACTGAAAAACTGTTTTTT

V: TRBV5-4
J: TRBJ2-1
D: NA
size: once
CDR3: CASSPSRPSYNEQFF
DNA: TGTGCCAGCAGCCCCTCGCGGCCTTCCTACAATGAGCAGTTCTTC

V: TRBV6-5
J: TRBJ1-2
D: NA
size: few
CDR3: CASSYSWTDFNYGYTF
DNA: TGTGCCAGCAGTTACTCCTGGACAGACTTTAACTATGGCTACACCTTC

V: TRBV2
J: TRBJ2-1
D: TRBD2
size: NA
CDR3: CASHRLAVNNEQFF
DNA: TGTGCCAGCCACAGACTAGCGGTGAACAATGAGCAGTTCTTC

V: TRBV4-2
J: TRBJ2-1
D: TRBD2
size: NA
CDR3: CASSPGTSGEIDEQFF
DNA: TGTGCCAGCAGCCCCGGGACTAGCGGGGAGATCGATGAGCAGTTCTTC

V: TRBV30
J: TRBJ1-6
D: NA
size: NA
CDR3: CAWSGLGAKNSPLHF
DNA: TGTGCCTGGAGTGGTTTGGGAGCCAAAAATTCACCCCTCCACTTT

V: TRBV6-5
J: TRBJ1-2
D: NA
size: NA
CDR3: CASSYGGFGGYTF
DNA: TGTGCCAGCAGTTACGGGGGGTTTGGTGGCTACACCTTC

V: TRBV9
J: TRBJ1-2
D: TRBD1
size: NA
CDR3: CASSQRTGVLGYTF
DNA: TGTGCCAGCAGCCAACGGACAGGGGTCCTTGGCTACACCTTC

V: TRBV30
J: TRBJ2-3
D: TRBD1
size: NA
CDR3: CACPRQGSDTQYF
DNA: TGTGCCTGCCCCCGACAGGGATCAGATACGCAGTATTTT

V: TRBV27
J: TRBJ1-5
D: NA
size: NA
CDR3: CASSFAGFENQPQHF
DNA: TGTGCCAGCAGTTTTGCCGGGTTCGAGAATCAGCCCCAGCATTTT

V: TRBV18
J: TRBJ1-2
D: NA
size: NA
CDR3: CASSPRGGQGYTF
DNA: TGTGCCAGCTCACCACGCGGGGGGCAAGGCTACACCTTC

V: TRBV7-9
J: TRBJ1-1
D: NA
size: once
CDR3: CASTWGGEGTEAFF
DNA: TGTGCCAGCACCTGGGGGGGGGAGGGCACTGAAGCTTTCTTT

V: TRBV6-5
J: TRBJ1-6
D: TRBD1
size: NA
CDR3: CASSYSGQGYSPLHF
DNA: TGTGCCAGCAGTTACTCGGGACAGGGTTATTCACCCCTCCACTTT

V: TRBV19
J: TRBJ1-2
D: NA
size: once
CDR3: CASSIKQNYGYTF
DNA: TGTGCCAGTAGTATAAAACAGAACTATGGCTACACCTTC

V: TRBV7-6
J: TRBJ1-1
D: NA
size: few
CDR3: CASSLQEYLLGMNTEAFF
DNA: TGTGCCAGCAGCCTACAGGAGTACTTGCTAGGGATGAACACTGAAGCTTTCTTT

V: TRBV5-1
J: TRBJ2-7
D: TRBD2
size: NA
CDR3: CASSFGLAGAREQYF
DNA: TGCGCCAGCAGCTTTGGACTAGCCGGGGCCCGCGAGCAGTACTTC

V: TRBV29-1
J: TRBJ2-3
D: TRBD2
size: once
CDR3: CSVDLAGGPDTQYF
DNA: TGCAGCGTTGATCTAGCGGGAGGGCCAGATACGCAGTATTTT

V: TRBV4-3
J: TRBJ1-4
D: NA
size: NA
CDR3: CASSQATGTTATNEKLFF
DNA: TGCGCCAGCAGCCAAGCCACCGGAACGACTGCAACTAATGAAAAACTGTTTTTT

V: TRBV6-6
J: TRBJ1-5
D: NA
size: NA
CDR3: CASSYSGQGNQPQHF
DNA: TGTGCCAGCAGTTACTCGGGGCAGGGTAATCAGCCCCAGCATTTT

V: TRBV13
J: TRBJ2-5
D: TRBD1
size: NA
CDR3: CASSVRQGGTQYF
DNA: TGTGCCAGCAGCGTCCGACAGGGCGGGACCCAGTACTTC

V: TRBV18
J: TRBJ2-2
D: TRBD2
size: NA
CDR3: CASSRRSGRQVGELFF
DNA: TGTGCCAGCTCAAGACGTAGCGGGAGGCAGGTCGGGGAGCTGTTTTTT

V: TRBV6-6
J: TRBJ2-1
D: TRBD1
size: NA
CDR3: CASSYTGQGFHEQFF
DNA: TGTGCCAGCAGTTACACCGGACAGGGGTTTCATGAGCAGTTCTTC

V: TRBV5-8
J: TRBJ1-2
D: TRBD1
size: NA
CDR3: CASSSTGSYGYTF
DNA: TGTGCCAGCAGCTCGACAGGGTCCTATGGCTACACCTTC

V: TRBV4-3
J: TRBJ1-1
D: NA
size: NA
CDR3: CASSQDRGRVNTEAFF
DNA: TGCGCCAGCAGCCAAGATAGGGGCAGGGTAAACACTGAAGCTTTCTTT